The 18 T cell receptor beta chains presented below share a single source sample, sequenced in a study of PD-L1 blockade in urothelial cancer listed by TCRdb under 2017. Library preparation used the immunoSEQ multiplex PCR assay. This is the immuneACCESS table as TCRdb keeps it, with only in-frame sequences that have V and J called. A part of the clones is gone; compared with another copy, unresolved V genes explain less than half, and the rest is unexplained. This sample lists tens of thousands of clones; approximately 81% were detected once. Approximately 4.7% of the sample is taken by the ten largest. Source: PBMCs, taken around atezolizumab (anti-PD-L1) treatment. These receptor sequences come from a man aged 70 or older with urothelial cancer.

The chain couples TRBV25-1 to TRBJ2-1; 7 bases align to TRBD1. The ends lost 4 bases at V and 2 bases at J; junction bases unmatched: 14. This CDR3 is built from 18 residues. CDR1 is MGHDK, CDR2 SYGVNS, per germline. In nucleotides, the CDR3 is TGTGCCAGCAGTGGGGGGAGAGGGGGCTGGACTCCCTACAATGAGCAGTTCTTC. This sequence encodes CASSGGRGGWTPYNEQFF. The full variable domain, completed using reference TRBV25-1 and TRBJ2-1, is EADIYQTPRYLVIGTGKKITLECSQTMGHDKMYWYQQDPGMELHLIHYSYGVNSTEKGDLSSESTVSRIRTEHFPLTLESARPSHTSQYLCASSGGRGGWTPYNEQFFGPGTRLTVL.

V gene TRBV6-1 combines with J gene TRBJ2-1, with 9 bases fitting TRBD1. The V and J ends lost 6 bases and 7 bases, in that order; junction bases with no gene match: 10. Germline V gene lookup returns CDR1 MNHNS and CDR2 SASEGT. The CDR3 sequence is 15 residues long. This CDR3 reads CASRMGQGWRNEQFF. CDR3 DNA sequence: TGTGCCAGCAGGATGGGACAGGGTTGGAGAAATGAGCAGTTCTTC.

The rearrangement links TRBV6-5 to TRBJ2-7; 7 bases are shared with TRBD1. Per germline, CDR1 MNHEY and CDR2 SVGAGI. Trimming removed 2 bases from V and 4 bases from J; junction bases left unmatched: 2. There are 13 residues in the CDR3. As DNA, the CDR3 is TGTGCCAGCAGTTACGGACAGGAGTACGAGCAGTACTTC. Translated: CASSYGQEYEQYF.

The CDR3 region has the DNA TGTGCCAGCAGCTTAGAGGGAGGGTCGGGAAATCAGCCCCAGCATTTT. This gives the protein CASSLEGGSGNQPQHF. This chain links TRBV11-2 with TRBJ1-5; no clear D gene. CDR1 is SGHAT and CDR2 is FQNNGV in the germline V gene. V was pared by 0 bases and J by 4 bases, with 13 bases between. The CDR3 extends over 16 amino acids.

This chain uses TRBV10-3 with TRBJ2-1, with TRBD2 as a possible D gene (5 bases). This CDR3 spans 15 amino acids. The germline V gene has CDR1 ENHRY and CDR2 SYGVKD. Trimming left V 2 bases short and J 2 bases short, with 10 bases between. The DNA of the CDR3 is TGTGCCATCAGTGAGCTAGCAAAGACCTACAATGAGCAGTTCTTC. This encodes CAISELAKTYNEQFF.

The chain uses TRBV2 and TRBJ2-7; D is perhaps TRBD1 (5 bases). Trimming removed 0 bases at V and 2 bases at J, with 11 bases between. Germline V gene lookup returns CDR1 SNHLY and CDR2 FYNNEI. This CDR3 comprises 15 residues. The CDR3 DNA is TGTGCCAGCAGTGAAGCGCCGACAGCCGCCTACGAGCAGTACTTC. It translates to CASSEAPTAAYEQYF.

For this clone: This sample includes further DNA sequences coding for the same CDR3. The chain uses TRBV9 and TRBJ2-5; TRBD2 agrees at 7 bases. CDR3 length equals 14 residues. Germline V gives CDR1 SGDLS, CDR2 YYNGEE. V dropped 0 bases and J dropped 5; count of bases not matched to a gene: 4. CDR3 protein: CASSVGGRVETQYF. CDR3 sequence (DNA): TGTGCCAGCAGCGTAGGGGGGAGGGTGGAGACCCAGTACTTC.

The chain links TRBV7-6 to TRBJ1-1; no reliable D call. Trimming removed 6 bases at V and 3 bases at J, with 20 bases between. Germline V lookup: CDR1 SGHVS, CDR2 FNYEAQ. The CDR3 covers 16 residues. The CDR3 region has the DNA TGTGCCAGCAGGCGAGGAGGTTGGTTAAGGGACACTGAAGCTTTCTTT. This translates into CASRRGGWLRDTEAFF.

This clone was counted a single time. J is TRBJ2-7 and V is TRBV27; unclear D gene. The CDR3 covers 11 residues. Germline-derived CDR1 and CDR2 are MNHEY and SMNVEV (reference sequence). The ends were cut back, 5 bases at V and 3 bases at J, with 5 bases in the middle. DNA for the CDR3: TGTGCCAGCAGTCCACACTACGAGCAGTACTTC. Residues: CASSPHYEQYF.

The chain uses TRBV30 and TRBJ2-7; D is possibly TRBD1 (7 bases). The CDR3 is 12 residues long. The V gene lost 4 bases and the J gene lost 6 bases, with 13 bases spanning the gap. CDR1 is GTSNPN and CDR2 is SVGIG in the germline V gene (reference sequence). CDR3 protein: CAWTRQGGEQYF. The CDR3 DNA reads TGTGCCTGGACTAGGCAGGGGGGCGAGCAGTACTTC.

This clone occurred once. The chain employs TRBV10-3 and TRBJ1-2; TRBD1 is a possible D gene (5 bases). The ends were cut back, 5 bases at V and 6 bases at J, with 19 bases in the middle. The CDR3 has 15 amino acids. Looked up from germline, CDR1 is ENHRY and CDR2 is SYGVKD. The CDR3 region is CAISPPRPGMDGYTF. CDR3 in DNA: TGTGCCATCAGTCCACCACGTCCAGGGATGGATGGCTACACCTTC.

J is TRBJ2-2 and V is TRBV11-2; TRBD1 is a possible D gene (5 bases). Germline V gene sequence: CDR1 SGHAT, CDR2 FQNNGV. The V end lost 3 bases, the J end lost 0 bases, and 11 bases lay between the germline ends. The CDR3 extends over 16 amino acids. CDR3 residues: CASSLGHRTNTGELFF. The CDR3 DNA follows: TGTGCCAGCAGCTTGGGGCATCGGACGAACACCGGGGAGCTGTTTTTT.

The gene calls are TRBV5-4 and TRBJ2-5; the match to TRBD2 covers 9 bases. The CDR3 extends over 14 amino acids. The germline gives CDR1 SGHNT, CDR2 YYREEE (reference sequence). V shed 1 base, J shed 5 bases, and the junction held 3 bases outside the gene matches. DNA of the CDR3: TGTGCCAGCAGCTTGCGGCGGGAGGGGGAGACCCAGTACTTC. The encoded protein is CASSLRREGETQYF. Filled out from reference TRBV5-4 and TRBJ2-5, the complete variable domain reads ETGVTQSPTHLIKTRGQQVTLRCSSQSGHNTVSWYQQALGQGPQFIFQYYREEENGRGNFPPRFSGLQFPNYSSELNVNALELDDSALYLCASSLRREGETQYFGPGTRLLVL.

CDR3: CASYRDRGAYEQYF. CDR3 nucleotide sequence: TGTGCCAGCTACAGGGACAGGGGAGCCTACGAGCAGTACTTC. The chain combines TRBV28 with TRBJ2-7; TRBD1 matches 10 bases. This CDR3 region has 14 residues. The germline V gene has CDR1 MDHEN and CDR2 SYDVKM. J was trimmed by 2 bases and V by 8 bases; bases with no gene match: 6.

This chain links TRBV27 with TRBJ2-2, with 9 bases fitting TRBD1. J lost 9 bases, V lost 3 bases, and 8 bases had no gene match. CDR1 is MNHEY, CDR2 SMNVEV, per germline (reference sequence). This CDR3 region has 15 residues. The CDR3 protein is CASSFRTGAEWELFF. Written as DNA, the CDR3 is TGTGCCAGCAGTTTCCGGACAGGGGCCGAGTGGGAGCTGTTTTTT.

The chain recombines TRBV5-1 with TRBJ2-5; 8 positions agree with TRBD1. The CDR3 is made up of 14 amino acids. V shed 1 base, J shed 5 bases, and the junction held 4 bases outside the gene matches. Germline CDR1 is SGHRS and CDR2 is YFSETQ. This chain's CDR3 is CASSLQGARETQYF. CDR3 coding DNA: TGCGCCAGCAGCTTGCAGGGGGCGCGGGAGACCCAGTACTTC.

The chain links TRBV5-1 to TRBJ1-1; no clear D gene. CDR1 and CDR2 from the germline V gene are SGHRS and YFSETQ. CDR3 length equals 15 residues. V dropped 4 bases and J dropped 0 bases, with 13 bases sitting between them. CDR3: CASSLSGPVNTEAFF. The CDR3 DNA sequence: TGCGCCAGCAGCCTGTCTGGGCCAGTGAACACTGAAGCTTTCTTT.

This clone was observed once. This chain joins TRBV7-2 and TRBJ2-7, with 12 bases identical to TRBD2. CDR1 and CDR2 (germline): SGHTA, FQGNSA. After removal of 5 bases from V and 1 base from J, the junction contained 3 bases not matched to a gene. This CDR3 region has 15 residues. The CDR3 nucleotides read TGTGCCAGCAGCGCCGGGACTAGCGGGTCCTACGAGCAGTACTTC. This translates into CASSAGTSGSYEQYF.